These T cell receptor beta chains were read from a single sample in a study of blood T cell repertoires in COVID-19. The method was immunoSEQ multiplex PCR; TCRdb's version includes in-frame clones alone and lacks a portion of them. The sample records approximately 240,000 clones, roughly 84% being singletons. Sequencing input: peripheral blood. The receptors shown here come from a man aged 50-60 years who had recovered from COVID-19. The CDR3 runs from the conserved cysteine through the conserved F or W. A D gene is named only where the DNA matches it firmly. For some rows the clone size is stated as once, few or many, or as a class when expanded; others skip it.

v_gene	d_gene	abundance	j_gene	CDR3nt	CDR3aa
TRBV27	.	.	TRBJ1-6	TGTGCCAGCAGCCCGATCCAACAGGGCAGCTCCTATAATTCACCCCTCCACTTT	CASSPIQQGSSYNSPLHF
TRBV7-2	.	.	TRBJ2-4	TGTGCCAGCAGCTTAGCGTCGTCAGGGATAGCCAAAAACATTCAGTACTTC	CASSLASSGIAKNIQYF
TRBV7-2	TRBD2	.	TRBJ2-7	TGTGCCAGCAGCGGAGGACTAGCGGGGACCTACGAGCAGTACTTC	CASSGGLAGTYEQYF
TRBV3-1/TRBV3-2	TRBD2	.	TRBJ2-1	TGTGCCAGCAGCCAAGATCAGAGCGGGATCTACAATGAGCAGTTCTTC	CASSQDQSGIYNEQFF
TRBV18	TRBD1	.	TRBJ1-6	TGTGCCAGCTCACCTTTGGACAGGGGAGGGATTAATTCACCCCTCCACTTT	CASSPLDRGGINSPLHF
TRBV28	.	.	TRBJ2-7	TGTGCCAGCAGTTTACAGCGTGGGGCGTCCGAGCAGTACTTC	CASSLQRGASEQYF
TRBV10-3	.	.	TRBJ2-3	TGTGCCATCAGAGACAGCGTCGGGCCAGATACGCAGTATTTT	CAIRDSVGPDTQYF
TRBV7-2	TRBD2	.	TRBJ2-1	TGTGCCAGCAGCTTAGATCCGGGGCTAGCGGGAGCCTCTTACAATGAGCAGTTCTTC	CASSLDPGLAGASYNEQFF
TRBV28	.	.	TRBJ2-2	TGTGCCAGCAACGAACCGGGAGCGAACACCGGGGAGCTGTTTTTT	CASNEPGANTGELFF
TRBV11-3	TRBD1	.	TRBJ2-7	TGTGCCAGCAGCTTTGGGACAGGGTACGAGCAGTACTTC	CASSFGTGYEQYF
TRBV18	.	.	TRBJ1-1	TGTGCCAGCTCACAGGACAGAAAAAACACTGAAGCTTTCTTT	CASSQDRKNTEAFF
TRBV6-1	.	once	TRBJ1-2	TGTGCCAGCAGTGAAGGGCAGTCGGAAGGGGATGGCTACACCTTC	CASSEGQSEGDGYTF
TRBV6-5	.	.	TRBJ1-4	TGTGCCAGCAGCATGTCAGCGCCAACTAATGAAAAACTGTTTTTT	CASSMSAPTNEKLFF